This T cell receptor (beta chain) was captured in a study of blood T cell repertoires in COVID-19. This clone was detected once. Per the original data handling: How many nucleated cells were present was estimated from reference gene primer amplification. Repertoires were generated with immunoSEQ multiplex PCR, while TCRdb's copy carries only in-frame clones and drops some. V and J calls and clone size are those listed in that table; D and trimming were worked out from the DNA. This sample has around 450,000 clones, with around 90% found just once. Participants, about 18 to 100 years old, spanned around 26 US areas. The germline CDR1 and CDR2 sequences are SGHVS and FQNEAQ. The CDR3 consists of 14 residues. Trimming took off 5 bases at V and 4 bases at J, with 14 bases between the two ends.

V gene TRBV7-8 combines with J gene TRBJ2-5, with D possibly TRBD2 on 5 matching bases. Sequenced material: PBMCs or T cells enriched from blood (not recorded which). This receptor was identified in a woman aged 18-30 years with acute COVID-19. For the CDR3, the DNA is TGTGCCAGCAGCGCTCCGGGAAGCAGAGAGACCCAGTACTTC. Its protein is CASSAPGSRETQYF.